The 9 T cell receptor beta chains in this list originate from one sample, sequenced in a study of beta chain features in type 1 diabetes. What was sequenced were expressed TCRB transcripts, since all of the isolated RNA had been reverse transcribed. TCRdb's copy holds only in-frame clones and misses some; the assay was immunoSEQ multiplex PCR. The sample includes hundreds of thousands of clones, around 68% of them seen just once. The specimen sequenced was naive CD4+ T cells from blood. Receptors were obtained from a man aged 25 to 45 in good health.

The chain combines TRBV19 with TRBJ1-1; a weak D match, TRBD1 (6 bases). Trimming left V 0 bases short and J 1 base short, with 9 bases between. From germline, CDR1 is LNHDA and CDR2 SQIVND (reference sequence). This CDR3 has 15 residues. The CDR3 DNA is TGTGCCAGTAGTATAGACGGGACACCGAACACTGAAGCTTTCTTT. Translation: CASSIDGTPNTEAFF.

V is TRBV18 and J is TRBJ2-1; 8 nucleotides match TRBD1. The CDR3 loop spans 16 amino acids. The junction had 7 bases not matched to a gene; V was cut back by 1 base and J by 5 bases. CDR1 KGHSH and CDR2 LQKENI come from the germline V gene. The CDR3 DNA reads TGTGCCAGCTCACCACGGCTCGACAGGGGCAACAATGAGCAGTTCTTC. It specifies CASSPRLDRGNNEQFF.

This clone appeared a single time. V is TRBV7-2 and J is TRBJ2-7; no reliable D call. Trimming shortened V by 2 bases and J by 3 bases, and 8 bases separated the two germline ends. Germline lookup yields CDR1 SGHTA and CDR2 FQGNSA. This CDR3 comprises 13 residues. The CDR3 region has the DNA TGTGCCAGCAGCTTAAAAACCAGCTACGAGCAGTACTTC. The encoded protein is CASSLKTSYEQYF. The variable domain in full, with the rest retrieved from reference TRBV7-2 and TRBJ2-7, is GAGVSQSPSNKVTEKGKDVELRCDPISGHTALYWYRQSLGQGLEFLIYFQGNSAPDKSGLPSDRFSAERTGGSVSTLTIQRTQQEDSAVYLCASSLKTSYEQYFGPGTRLTVT.

This chain uses TRBV18 with TRBJ2-3; 7 bases agree with TRBD1. The CDR3 runs to 15 residues. V shed 1 base and J 4 bases; nucleotides not matched to a gene: 5. Germline V CDR1 and CDR2: KGHSH, LQKENI. The CDR3 region has the DNA TGTGCCAGCTCACCACAGGGGGCAATCTCAGATACGCAGTATTTT. Translation gives CASSPQGAISDTQYF.

This clone is a singleton in its sample. The chain has TRBV29-1 and TRBJ1-2, with D possibly being TRBD1 (6 bases). V lost 6 bases to trimming and J lost 0 bases, with 11 bases between them. There are 13 residues in the CDR3. Germline CDR1 is SQVTM and CDR2 is ANQGSEA. CDR3 sequence (DNA): TGCAGCGTAGTCAGGGGAGCTAACTATGGCTACACCTTC. It codes for CSVVRGANYGYTF.

The CDR3 reads CASSPRGPDTQYF. CDR3 nucleotide sequence: TGTGCCAGCTCACCACGGGGGCCAGATACGCAGTATTTT. V gene TRBV18 combines with J gene TRBJ2-3; maybe TRBD1 (6 bases). The CDR3 length is 13 residues. The V end was cut by 1 base, the J end by 4 bases, with 6 bases between. Germline V gives CDR1 KGHSH, CDR2 LQKENI.

The chain employs TRBV18 and TRBJ2-5, with 7 bases fitting TRBD1. The V gene's germline CDR1 is KGHSH and CDR2 LQKENI. Germline trimming cut 0 bases from V and 5 bases from J; bases unmatched to any gene: 6. CDR3 length equals 15 residues. CDR3 amino acids: CASSPPGQKEETQYF. CDR3 nucleotide sequence: TGTGCCAGCTCACCACCGGGACAGAAAGAGGAGACCCAGTACTTC.

There are a few counts of this clone. The V call is TRBV29-1, the J call TRBJ2-3; unclear D gene. This CDR3 is 12 amino acids long. Germline V gene sequence: CDR1 SQVTM, CDR2 ANQGSEA. V was shortened by 7 bases and J by 3 bases, with 11 bases between the two germline ends. The CDR3 bases are TGCAGCGGGACCCTCGGGACAGATACGCAGTATTTT. Protein sequence: CSGTLGTDTQYF.

V and J are TRBV18 and TRBJ2-3, with 11 bases aligning to TRBD1. The junction had 3 bases not matched to a gene; V was cut back by 0 bases and J by 4 bases. Germline values: CDR1 KGHSH, CDR2 LQKENI. The CDR3 contains 16 residues. The CDR3: CASSPPGQGASDTQYF. The CDR3 DNA reads TGTGCCAGCTCACCACCAGGACAGGGGGCTTCAGATACGCAGTATTTT.